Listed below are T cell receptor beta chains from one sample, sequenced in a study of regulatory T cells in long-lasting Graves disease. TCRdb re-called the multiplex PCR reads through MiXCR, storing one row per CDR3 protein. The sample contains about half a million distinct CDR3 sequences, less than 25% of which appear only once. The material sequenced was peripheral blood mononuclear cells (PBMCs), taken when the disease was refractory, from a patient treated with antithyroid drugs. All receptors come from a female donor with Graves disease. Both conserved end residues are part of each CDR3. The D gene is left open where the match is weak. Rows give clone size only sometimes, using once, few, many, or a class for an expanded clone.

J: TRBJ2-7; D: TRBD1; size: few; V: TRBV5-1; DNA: TGCGCCAGCAGCTTGGGCGGACAGGACTCCTACGAGCAGTACTTC; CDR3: CASSLGGQDSYEQYF
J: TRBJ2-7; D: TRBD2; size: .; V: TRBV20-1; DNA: TGCAGTGCCACTAGCGAGAACTCCTACGAGCAGTACTTC; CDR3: CSATSENSYEQYF
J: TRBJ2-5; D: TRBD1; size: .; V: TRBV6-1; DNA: TGCGCAATACAGGGGGCGTTGGAGACCCAGTACTTC; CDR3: CAIQGALETQYF
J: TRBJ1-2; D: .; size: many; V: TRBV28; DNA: TGTGCCAGCAGGATCCGAGGGGGATTTTACTATGGCTACACCTTC; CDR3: CASRIRGGFYYGYTF
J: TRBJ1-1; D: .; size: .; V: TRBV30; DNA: TGTGCCTGGAGAAGAGGGAGCACTGAAGCTTTCTTT; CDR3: CAWRRGSTEAFF
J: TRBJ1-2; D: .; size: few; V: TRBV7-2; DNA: TGTGCCAGCAGCTTAGCGCCGACGGGCCTCTATGGCTACACCTTC; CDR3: CASSLAPTGLYGYTF
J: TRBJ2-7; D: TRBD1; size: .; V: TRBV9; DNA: TGTGCCAGCAGTCCTGGACAGGGGATAAACGAGCAGTACTTC; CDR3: CASSPGQGINEQYF
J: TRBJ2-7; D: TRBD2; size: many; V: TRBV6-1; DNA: TGTGCCAGCATCTTACTAGCGGGAGGACCCTACGAGCAGTACTTC; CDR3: CASILLAGGPYEQYF
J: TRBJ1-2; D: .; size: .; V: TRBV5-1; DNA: TGCGCCAGCAGCTTGGGTACAACCTATGGCTACACCTTC; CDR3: CASSLGTTYGYTF
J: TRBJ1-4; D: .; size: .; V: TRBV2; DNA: TGTGCCAGCAGTGTGTGGCGAAACAATGAAAAACTGTTTTTT; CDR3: CASSVWRNNEKLFF
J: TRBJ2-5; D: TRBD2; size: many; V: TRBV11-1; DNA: TGTGCGACCAGGGTCGGGGGGCAAGAGACCCAGTACTTC; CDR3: CATRVGGQETQYF
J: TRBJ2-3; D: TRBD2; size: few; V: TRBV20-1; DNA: TGCAGTGCCGAGGAGGCGGGAGGTAACACAGATACGCAGTATTTT; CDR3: CSAEEAGGNTDTQYF
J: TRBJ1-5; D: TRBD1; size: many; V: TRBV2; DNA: TGTGCCAGCGAACAGGGGGCCTATGGCAATCAGCCCCAGCATTTT; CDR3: CASEQGAYGNQPQHF
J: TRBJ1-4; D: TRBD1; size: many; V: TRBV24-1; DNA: TGTGCCACCCAGGACAGGCCCAGCGAAAAACTGTTTTTT; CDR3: CATQDRPSEKLFF
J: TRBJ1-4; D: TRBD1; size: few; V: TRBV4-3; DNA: TGCGCCAGCAGCCAAGGGACAGGGGGAGTAGAGGAAAAACTGTTTTTT; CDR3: CASSQGTGGVEEKLFF
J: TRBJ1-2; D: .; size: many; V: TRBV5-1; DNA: TGCGCCAGCAGTCTACACTTGGAAGGCTACACCTTC; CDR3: CASSLHLEGYTF
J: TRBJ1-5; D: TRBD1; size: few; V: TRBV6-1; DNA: TGTGCCAGCACCGGGGCAGGGGGTCAGCCCCAGCATTTT; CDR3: CASTGAGGQPQHF
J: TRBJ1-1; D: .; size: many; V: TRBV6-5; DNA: TGTGCCAGCAGTTCCCAAGGGGGGAAGGGCGAGGGTGAAGCTTTCTTT; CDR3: CASSSQGGKGEGEAFF
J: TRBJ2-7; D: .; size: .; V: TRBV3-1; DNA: TGTGCCAGCAGCCAAGGGGTGGCCCTTTACGACGAGCAGTACTTC; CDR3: CASSQGVALYDEQYF
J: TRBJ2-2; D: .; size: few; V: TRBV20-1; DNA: TGCAGTGCTAGTAAGACACCTGGATTCGGGGAGCTGTTTTTT; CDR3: CSASKTPGFGELFF
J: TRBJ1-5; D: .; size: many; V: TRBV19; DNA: TGTGCCAGTTCCCCAATGCTCGGTTGGCCCCAGCATTTT; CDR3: CASSPMLGWPQHF
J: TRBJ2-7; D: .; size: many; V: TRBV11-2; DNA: TGTGCCAGCAGTTACTCCGGGACAAGCGAGGAGCAGTACTTC; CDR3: CASSYSGTSEEQYF
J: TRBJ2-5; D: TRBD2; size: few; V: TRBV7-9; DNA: TGTGCCAGCAGCAAGGGAGGGGTCCAAGAGACCCAGTACTTC; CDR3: CASSKGGVQETQYF
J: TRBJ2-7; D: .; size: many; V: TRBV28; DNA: TGTGCCAGCAGCCCGGGGAACCCCTACGAGCAGTACTTC; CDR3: CASSPGNPYEQYF
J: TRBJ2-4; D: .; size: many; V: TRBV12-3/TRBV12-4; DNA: TGTGCCAGCAGTTTAGTTGGGGGGATCATGGCGGGGACAGCCAAAAACATTCAGTACTTC; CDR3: CASSLVGGIMAGTAKNIQYF
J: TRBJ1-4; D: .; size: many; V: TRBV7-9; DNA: TGTGCCAGCAGCTTACGGGAGGCAGGGCTGTTTTTT; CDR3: CASSLREAGLFF
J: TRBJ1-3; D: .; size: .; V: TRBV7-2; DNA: TGTGCCAGCAGCCCGCGGCTCAGGGGCTCTGGAAACACCATATATTTT; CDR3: CASSPRLRGSGNTIYF
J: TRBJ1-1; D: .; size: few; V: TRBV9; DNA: TGTGCCAGCAGCGTAGGGGGAGGGGGGAACACTGAAGCTTTCTTT; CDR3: CASSVGGGGNTEAFF
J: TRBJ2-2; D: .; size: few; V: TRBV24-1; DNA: TGTGCCACCAGTGACTGGGACCGCGCGAACACCGGGGAGCTGTTTTTT; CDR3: CATSDWDRANTGELFF
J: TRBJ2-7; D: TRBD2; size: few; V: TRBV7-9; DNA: TGTGCCAGCAGCCAAGACATAGCGGGGGGGATAACCTACGAGCAGTACTTC; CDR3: CASSQDIAGGITYEQYF
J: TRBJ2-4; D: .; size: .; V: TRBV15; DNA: TGTGCCACCAGCAGATCGGGACGGGGGTCCATTCAGTACTTC; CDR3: CATSRSGRGSIQYF
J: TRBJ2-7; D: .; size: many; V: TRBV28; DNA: TGTGCCAGCGGGGCCGGAGTCGACGAGCAGTACTTC; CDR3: CASGAGVDEQYF
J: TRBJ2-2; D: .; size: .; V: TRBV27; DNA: TGTGCCAGCAGCTTATTAGCGGTTACGAACACCGGGGAGCTGTTTTTT; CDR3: CASSLLAVTNTGELFF
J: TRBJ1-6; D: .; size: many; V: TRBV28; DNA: TGTGCCAGCACGACCGGCAATTCACCCCTCCACTTT; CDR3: CASTTGNSPLHF
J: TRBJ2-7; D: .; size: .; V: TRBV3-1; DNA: TGTGCCAGCAGCCAGGAACTCGGACTCTCCTACGAGCAGTACTTC; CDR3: CASSQELGLSYEQYF
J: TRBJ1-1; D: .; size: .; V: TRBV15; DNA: TGTGCCACCAGCAGGAACGTCGGGGGGACTGAAGCTTTCTTT; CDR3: CATSRNVGGTEAFF
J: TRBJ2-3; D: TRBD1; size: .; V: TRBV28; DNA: TGTGCCAGCCGGGACAGGGGGGCGATTGATACGCAGTATTTT; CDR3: CASRDRGAIDTQYF
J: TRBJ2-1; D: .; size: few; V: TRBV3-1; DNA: TGTGCCAGCAGCCTGGGTGGGGCCCTCGACAATGAGCAGTTCTTC; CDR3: CASSLGGALDNEQFF
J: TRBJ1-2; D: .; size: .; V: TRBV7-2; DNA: TGTGCCAGCAGCTTTACAGCGTTGAACTATGGCTACACCTTC; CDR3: CASSFTALNYGYTF
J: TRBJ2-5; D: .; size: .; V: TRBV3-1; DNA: TGTGCCAGCAGCCAAGAGGGCGGAGAGGGAGAGACCCAGTACTTC; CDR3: CASSQEGGEGETQYF